This T cell receptor beta chain was documented in a study of T cell responses to AZD1222 COVID-19 vaccine. Findings of the study overall: Donors were chiefly white British, with a greater number of females, and clonal diversity was perhaps underestimated. Seropositive at baseline were only six or seven AZD1222 recipients.

About this clone itself: Its antigen is undetermined.

Profiled with immunoSEQ multiplex PCR; TCRdb holds only in-frame clones, not every one. The sample has about 150,000 clones; about 90% are singletons. The CDR3 has 15 amino acids. Germline CDR1 MDHEN, CDR2 SYDVKM. The germline V and J ends were trimmed by 6 bases and 4 bases, with 16 bases remaining between them. The TCR was taken from an adult in good health. The chain is built from TRBV28 and TRBJ1-3; D is unclear. The specimen was peripheral blood, collected on day 0 of AZD1222 vaccination. The CDR3 DNA sequence: TGTGCCAGCAGCCCAGATCGGGGTTCGGGAAACACCATATATTTT. This codes for CASSPDRGSGNTIYF.